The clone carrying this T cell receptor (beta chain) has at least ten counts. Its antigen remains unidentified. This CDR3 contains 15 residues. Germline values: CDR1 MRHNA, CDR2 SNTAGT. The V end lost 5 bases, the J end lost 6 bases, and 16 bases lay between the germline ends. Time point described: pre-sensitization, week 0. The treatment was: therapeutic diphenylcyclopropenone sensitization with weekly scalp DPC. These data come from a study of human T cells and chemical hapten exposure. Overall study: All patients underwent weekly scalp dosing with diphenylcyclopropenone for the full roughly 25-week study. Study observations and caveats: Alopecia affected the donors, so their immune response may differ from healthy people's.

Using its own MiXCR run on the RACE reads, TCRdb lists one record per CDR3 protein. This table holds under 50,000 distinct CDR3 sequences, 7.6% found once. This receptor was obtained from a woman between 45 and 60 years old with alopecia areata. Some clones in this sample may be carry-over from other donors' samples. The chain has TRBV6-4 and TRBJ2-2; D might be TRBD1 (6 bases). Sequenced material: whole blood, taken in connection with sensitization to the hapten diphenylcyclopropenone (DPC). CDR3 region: CASSLQGTLPGELFF. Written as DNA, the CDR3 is TGTGCCAGCAGTCTTCAGGGGACCCTCCCCGGGGAGCTGTTTTTT.